The 8 T cell receptor beta chains below all came from one sample that was sequenced in a study of cytomegalovirus exposure and HLA in healthy donors. 13 Jbeta primers and 60 Vbeta primers were used for the PCR. Sequencing used immunoSEQ multiplex PCR; TCRdb keeps in-frame clones, though not all of them. The sample has some 110,000 clones; around three fifths are singletons. The material sequenced was PBMCs. The receptor source for this set is a woman in her thirties or forties in good health and CMV-seropositive.

The CDR3 region has the DNA TGTGCCAGCTCACCAGAGGTGCGGGGTAGAAACACTGAAGCTTTCTTT. It specifies CASSPEVRGRNTEAFF. The chain links TRBV18 to TRBJ1-1; unclear D gene. In germline, CDR1 is KGHSH, CDR2 LQKENI. The CDR3 spans 16 residues. Trimming shortened V by 2 bases and J by 2 bases, and 15 bases separated the two germline ends. The variable domain in full, with the rest retrieved from reference TRBV18 and TRBJ1-1, is NAGVMQNPRHLVRRRGQEARLRCSPMKGHSHVYWYRQLPEEGLKFMVYLQKENIIDESGMPKERFSAEFPKEGPSILRIQQVVRGDSAAYFCASSPEVRGRNTEAFFGQGTRLTVV.

V usage is TRBV6-5 and J usage is TRBJ2-7, with TRBD1 identical over 10 bases. Germline trimming cut 5 bases from V and 2 bases from J; bases unmatched to any gene: 6. The CDR3 runs to 15 residues. The germline CDR1 and CDR2 sequences are MNHEY and SVGAGI. The chain's CDR3 is CASSPGTGAAYEQYF. The CDR3 nucleotides read TGTGCCAGCAGTCCAGGGACAGGGGCCGCCTACGAGCAGTACTTC.

The CDR3 reads CASSGTGGNQPQHF. Here the CDR3 DNA reads TGTGCCAGCAGCGGGACAGGGGGGAATCAGCCCCAGCATTTT. The chain joins TRBV27 to TRBJ1-5; 11 bases line up with TRBD1. Germline values: CDR1 MNHEY, CDR2 SMNVEV (reference sequence). This CDR3 has 14 residues. V lost 6 bases to trimming and J lost 4 bases; unmatched junction nucleotides: 2.

The count of this clone is one. The chain uses TRBV5-6 and TRBJ2-7; 11 nucleotides match TRBD2. The V and J ends lost 3 bases and 7 bases, in that order; junction bases with no gene match: 12. Germline V gene sequence: CDR1 SGHDT, CDR2 YYEEEE. The CDR3 loop spans 16 amino acids. In nucleotides, the CDR3 is TGTGCCAGCAGCTCACATTACACTAGCGGGAGCGGTGAGCAGTACTTC. Translation: CASSSHYTSGSGEQYF.

CDR3 DNA sequence: TGTGCCAGCAGCGTTTCTGATTTCAGGGGTGGTGGAAACACCATATATTTT. Protein product: CASSVSDFRGGGNTIYF. This chain connects TRBV9 to TRBJ1-3, with D perhaps TRBD1 (6 bases). Per the germline V gene, CDR1 is SGDLS and CDR2 is YYNGEE. The CDR3 is 17 amino acids. V was shortened by 2 bases and J by 3 bases, with 18 bases between the two germline ends.

This rearrangement joins TRBV5-6 to TRBJ2-3, with TRBD1 as a possible D gene (6 bases). Per the germline V gene, CDR1 is SGHDT and CDR2 is YYEEEE. With 3 bases removed from V and 0 bases from J, the gap between germline ends came to 14 bases. The CDR3 loop spans 16 amino acids. The CDR3 nucleotides are TGTGCCAGCAGCTCTTCCAGGGGTGGAAGCACAGATACGCAGTATTTT. Protein product: CASSSSRGGSTDTQYF. The complete variable domain, with remaining parts taken from reference TRBV5-6 and TRBJ2-3, reads DAGVTQSPTHLIKTRGQQVTLRCSPKSGHDTVSWYQQALGQGPQFIFQYYEEEERQRGNFPDRFSGHQFPNYSSELNVNALLLGDSALYLCASSSSRGGSTDTQYFGPGTRLTVL.

The CDR3 DNA reads as TGTGCCAGCAGTGAAGGGACGGGATCTTTAGCGGGAGATCATTCCTACGAGCAGTACTTC. Protein: CASSEGTGSLAGDHSYEQYF. V is TRBV2 and J is TRBJ2-7; 9 bases match TRBD2. CDR3 length: 20 residues. CDR1 is SNHLY, CDR2 FYNNEI, per germline. J lost 1 base, V lost 1 base, and 17 bases had no gene match. The full variable domain, rest sourced from reference TRBV2 and TRBJ2-7, is EPEVTQTPSHQVTQMGQEVILRCVPISNHLYFYWYRQILGQKVEFLVSFYNNEISEKSEIFDDQFSVERPDGSNFTLKIRSTKLEDSAMYFCASSEGTGSLAGDHSYEQYFGPGTRLTVT.

This chain connects TRBV6-6 to TRBJ2-7; the match to TRBD1 covers 9 bases. Germline values: CDR1 MNHNY, CDR2 SVGAGI (reference sequence). V gave up 10 bases and J gave up 2 bases; unmatched junction bases: 3. This CDR3 is built from 12 residues. CDR3 sequence: CAIGQGTYEQYF. CDR3 DNA sequence: TGTGCCATCGGACAGGGGACCTACGAGCAGTACTTC.